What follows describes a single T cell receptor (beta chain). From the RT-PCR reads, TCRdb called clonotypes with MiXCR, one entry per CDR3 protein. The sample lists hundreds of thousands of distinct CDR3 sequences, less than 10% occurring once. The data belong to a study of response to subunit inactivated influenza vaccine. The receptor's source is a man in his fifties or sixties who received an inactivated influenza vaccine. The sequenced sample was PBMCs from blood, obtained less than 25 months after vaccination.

In nucleotides, the CDR3 is TGCGCCAGCAGCCAAGATCGGGTGCCCCGAGGGATGCAGTATTTT. Amino acids: CASSQDRVPRGMQYF. The V gene is TRBV4-1, the J gene TRBJ2-3; maybe TRBD2 (5 bases). Trimming pared 0 bases from V and 11 bases from J, leaving 18 bases between. There are 15 residues in the CDR3. CDR1 and CDR2 from the germline V gene are MGHRA and YSYEKL.